The entry below describes one T cell receptor (beta chain). Its target is unknown. The data were taken from a study of T cells after yellow fever vaccination. Study-level background: Each low-cell-number fraction was prepared by means of SMART-Seq v4 Ultra Low Input. Study conclusions and caveats: Most primary-vaccination clones reappeared after the booster (around 95% CD4, approximately 88% CD8). The CD4 and CD8 compartments had a small share of their clonotypes in common. High-abundance clonotypes from the bulk population could contaminate FACS-sorted repertoires.

TCRdb itself ran the 5' RACE reads through MiXCR, one entry per CDR3 protein. The data contain a few hundred thousand distinct CDR3 sequences, over 3.5% of them singletons. CDR1 is SGHRS, CDR2 YFSETQ, per germline. Trimming cost V 4 bases and J 3 bases; bases outside gene matches: 7. The CDR3 loop spans 15 amino acids. The TCR was taken from a man younger than 35 who received the YFV17D yellow fever vaccine. The chain is built from TRBV5-1 and TRBJ2-3, with TRBD1 matching 8 bases. The sequences come from PBMCs, collected 5 days after the yellow fever booster vaccination. In DNA form, the CDR3 reads TGCGCCAGCAGCCCGGACAGGGCGGGAACAGATACGCAGTATTTT. As protein: CASSPDRAGTDTQYF.